The sample holds many counts of the clone carrying this TCR beta chain. Its antigen is not known. The data stem from a study of T cells in Graves' hyperthyroidism and ophthalmopathy. V was clipped by 5 bases and J by 2 bases, with 15 bases between them. Germline V CDR1 and CDR2: LGHDT, YNNKEL (reference sequence). This CDR3 has 15 residues. Amplification of TCR beta CDR3 regions was performed using RNA transcripts as template. The primer set for the first-round RT-PCR of the TCR CDR3 was HTBI. Using its own MiXCR run on the multiplex PCR reads, TCRdb lists one record per CDR3 protein. The sample has 500,000 to 650,000 distinct CDR3 sequences, approximately 14% seen once. Whole-study findings and limits: Blood also held most thyroid clonotypes expanded beyond 0.001. Ophthalmopathy and stable hyperthyroidism were separated by a 13 V-J model.

The receptor's source is a woman in her thirties or forties with Graves' hyperthyroidism. The sequenced material came from blood. The V gene is TRBV3-1, the J gene TRBJ1-1, with D unresolved. CDR3 residues: CASSKQRALNTEAFF. CDR3 in DNA: TGTGCCAGCAGCAAACAGAGGGCCCTTAACACTGAAGCTTTCTTT. The entire variable domain, with the rest obtained from reference TRBV3-1 and TRBJ1-1, is as follows: DTAVSQTPKYLVTQMGNDKSIKCEQNLGHDTMYWYKQDSKKFLKIMFSYNNKELIINETVPNRFSPKSPDKAHLNLHINSLELGDSAVYFCASSKQRALNTEAFFGQGTRLTVV.